This is a list of T cell receptor beta chains from one sample in a study of regulatory T cells in long-lasting Graves disease. MiXCR was run by TCRdb on the multiplex PCR reads, yielding one entry per CDR3 protein. The sample lists just over 600,000 distinct CDR3 sequences, about 15% occurring once. This sample was also put to use in a study of T cells in Graves' hyperthyroidism and ophthalmopathy.

Sequenced here: peripheral blood mononuclear cells (PBMCs), sampled at new diagnosis, from a patient treated with antithyroid drugs. The receptors come from a woman younger than 45 with Graves disease. The CDR3 runs from the conserved cysteine through the conserved F or W. A D gene is named only where the DNA matches it firmly. Expanded clones get a size class; other rows say once, few or many, or leave the size out.

V gene,J gene,clone size,D gene,CDR3 DNA,CDR3 protein
TRBV3-1,TRBJ1-2,-,-,TGTGCCAGCAGCGCCGGGGAGACTAACTATGGCTACGCCTTC,CASSAGETNYGYAF
TRBV28,TRBJ2-3,-,-,TGTGCCAGCGGAAAGGACCGGACGGGGACAGATACGCAGTATTTT,CASGKDRTGTDTQYF
TRBV10-1,TRBJ2-2,many,-,TGCGCCAGCAGTGAGTCGGGGGGAGTGGGCACCGGGGAGCTGTTTTTT,CASSESGGVGTGELFF
TRBV20-1,TRBJ2-5,-,-,TGCAGTGCTAGATCAGACAGGGCTGGGAGGGAGACCCAGTACTTC,CSARSDRAGRETQYF
TRBV11-3,TRBJ2-7,-,-,TGTGCCAGCACCCACACATCAGCGACCCCCCCGGGGAGCGGAGGAGAGCAGTACTTC,CASTHTSATPPGSGGEQYF
TRBV18,TRBJ2-6,-,TRBD1,TGTGCCAGCTCACCACCGCAGGGGGCCGCTGGGGCCAACGTCCTGACTTTC,CASSPPQGAAGANVLTF
TRBV7-9,TRBJ2-3,many,TRBD2,TGTGCCAGCAGCTGGACTAGCGGATTGTCAGATACGCAGTATTTT,CASSWTSGLSDTQYF
TRBV7-8,TRBJ2-7,many,-,TGTGCCAGCAGCCACTGGGCCCTGGCAGGGGACGAGCAGTACTTC,CASSHWALAGDEQYF
TRBV11-2,TRBJ1-4,many,-,TGTGCCAGCAGCTCCGATGGGCGGGTGGCCGGCGAAAAACTGTTTTTT,CASSSDGRVAGEKLFF
TRBV9,TRBJ1-5,many,-,TGTGCCAGCAGCGTGGGTCCGAGCAATCAGCCCCAGCATTTT,CASSVGPSNQPQHF
TRBV4-1,TRBJ1-6,few,TRBD1,TGCGCCAGCAGCCCCCGACAGGGGCCCTCCTATAATTCACCCCTCCACTTT,CASSPRQGPSYNSPLHF
TRBV28,TRBJ2-1,-,-,TGTGCCAGCAGGTTCAGGGATTTCGGGTTCTTC,CASRFRDFGFF
TRBV5-5,TRBJ2-3,-,-,TGTGCCAGCAGCTTTGAGGGCAGGGAAACAGATACGCAGTATTTT,CASSFEGRETDTQYF
TRBV3-1,TRBJ1-6,few,-,TGTGCCAGCATGCGTGGACACTATAATTCACCCCTCCACTTT,CASMRGHYNSPLHF
TRBV28,TRBJ2-7,many,-,TGTGCCAGCAAGAGGCCCACGGACGAGCAGTACTTC,CASKRPTDEQYF
TRBV12-3/TRBV12-4,TRBJ1-4,many,-,TGTGCCAGCAGGTTAGGTCGGACGGGAAATGAAAAACTGTTTTTT,CASRLGRTGNEKLFF
TRBV2,TRBJ2-2,many,TRBD2,TGTGCCAGCAGAAGGAGCGGGACCGCGAACACCGGGGAGCTGTTTTTT,CASRRSGTANTGELFF
TRBV27,TRBJ2-6,few,-,TGTGCCAGCAGTTACGCCGGGGGGCTGAGCTCTGGGGCCAACGTCCTGACTTTC,CASSYAGGLSSGANVLTF
TRBV7-9,TRBJ1-1,once,-,TGTGCCAGCAGCTTAGCGGTGGCCACTGAAGCTTTCTTT,CASSLAVATEAFF
TRBV20-1,TRBJ2-7,few,-,TGCAGTGCTAGTATCAGGCCACCACCTGTCGCCTACGAGCAGTACTTC,CSASIRPPPVAYEQYF
TRBV20-1,TRBJ2-1,-,TRBD1,TGCAGTGCTAGAGACTACAGGGGATTCGGTGAGCAGTTCTTC,CSARDYRGFGEQFF
TRBV11-2,TRBJ1-3,-,-,TGTGCCAGCAAGATAGGGGCTCTCTCTGGAAACACCATATATTTT,CASKIGALSGNTIYF
TRBV29-1,TRBJ2-1,few,TRBD2,TGCAGCGTTGCTGGGGGCGGGAGGAGCTCCTACAATGAGCAGTTCTTC,CSVAGGGRSSYNEQFF
TRBV28,TRBJ2-3,many,-,TGTGCCAGCAGTTTAGGATTAAGGGAAACGCAGTATTTT,CASSLGLRETQYF
TRBV20-1,TRBJ1-5,many,TRBD1,TGCAGTGCTAGAGATCGGACGGTCCAGGGGGGGCCCCAGCATTTT,CSARDRTVQGGPQHF
TRBV19,TRBJ1-5,-,-,TGTGCCAGTAGTCTCTCGGGGCCCCAGCATTTT,CASSLSGPQHF
TRBV9,TRBJ2-3,few,-,TGTGCCAGCAGCGGTAGGGAATGGGGCACAGATACGCAGTATTTT,CASSGREWGTDTQYF
TRBV4-2,TRBJ1-5,once,-,TGTGCCAGCAGCCAGCGGACGGGGGAGCGGCCCCAGCATTTT,CASSQRTGERPQHF
TRBV11-2,TRBJ2-1,few,-,TGTGCCAGCAGCGCTGTACGACAGCACTACAGCTACAATGAGCAGTTCTTC,CASSAVRQHYSYNEQFF
TRBV2,TRBJ2-1,many,TRBD1,TGTGCCAGCAGTGATAAGCAGGGGGCGCGGGATGAGCAGTTCTTC,CASSDKQGARDEQFF
TRBV7-2,TRBJ1-2,many,-,TGTGCCAGCAGCCTACCTAACATTGCGGTTATTGGCTACACCTTC,CASSLPNIAVIGYTF
TRBV5-1,TRBJ2-5,few,TRBD2,TGCGCCAGCAGCCTGTTGACTAGCGGGAGGGCCCGGGAGACCCAGTACTTC,CASSLLTSGRARETQYF
TRBV3-1,TRBJ2-4,few,TRBD1,TGTGCCAGCAGCCGGATGGGACAGAAAAACATTCAGTACTTC,CASSRMGQKNIQYF
TRBV2,TRBJ2-1,few,-,TGTGCCAGCAGTGAAGAGAGGACAACCTACAATGAGCAGTTCTTC,CASSEERTTYNEQFF
TRBV6-1,TRBJ1-1,-,-,TGTGCCAGCAGTGAACCGGGGGCGGTGAACACTGAAGCTTTCTTT,CASSEPGAVNTEAFF
TRBV20-1,TRBJ2-7,-,-,TGCAGTGCTAGAGATCTTGGGGCCCCCCCCTACGAGCAGTACTTC,CSARDLGAPPYEQYF
TRBV28,TRBJ2-3,many,-,TGTGCCAGCAGTTTTTTAGCCGGGAGAGGCACAGATACGCAGTATTTT,CASSFLAGRGTDTQYF
TRBV19,TRBJ2-1,-,-,TGTGCCAGTAGTATAGGGGGACTCAGCTCCTACAATGAGCAGTTCTTC,CASSIGGLSSYNEQFF
TRBV7-9,TRBJ2-3,-,-,TGTGCCAGCAGCCGGGACGGGGCAGATACGCAGTATTTT,CASSRDGADTQYF
TRBV6-1,TRBJ2-7,-,-,TGTGCCAGCAGGCCTCGCGGGGAGACCTACGAGCAGTACTTC,CASRPRGETYEQYF
TRBV11-2,TRBJ1-2,-,TRBD1,TGTGCCAGCAGCCAGGGGGTCACTAGGGCCTATGGCTACACCTTC,CASSQGVTRAYGYTF
TRBV12-3/TRBV12-4,TRBJ1-6,few,-,TGTGCCAGCAGTCCTGACAGGACAGAAGCCCTCCACTTT,CASSPDRTEALHF
TRBV12-3/TRBV12-4,TRBJ2-3,few,-,TGTGCCAGCACCCCCCCCCTCGGCCATCCGGACACAGATACGCAGTATTTT,CASTPPLGHPDTDTQYF